This T cell receptor beta chain was recovered during a study of T cell responses to AZD1222 COVID-19 vaccine. The germline CDR1 and CDR2 sequences are SEHNR and FQNEAQ (reference sequence). This CDR3 region has 12 residues. Trimming shortened V by 5 bases and J by 1 base, and 5 bases separated the two germline ends. Data came from immunoSEQ multiplex PCR; TCRdb stores just in-frame clones and leaves some out. The sample includes about 69,000 clones, 83% of them seen just once. Here the sequenced sample was peripheral blood, taken 28 days after the second AZD1222 dose. The chain links TRBV7-9 to TRBJ1-2, with no clear D. The receptor was derived from an adult who received the AZD1222 COVID-19 vaccine. The CDR3 loop reads CASSQVNYGYTF. The CDR3 nucleotides are TGTGCCAGCAGCCAGGTTAACTATGGCTACACCTTC.